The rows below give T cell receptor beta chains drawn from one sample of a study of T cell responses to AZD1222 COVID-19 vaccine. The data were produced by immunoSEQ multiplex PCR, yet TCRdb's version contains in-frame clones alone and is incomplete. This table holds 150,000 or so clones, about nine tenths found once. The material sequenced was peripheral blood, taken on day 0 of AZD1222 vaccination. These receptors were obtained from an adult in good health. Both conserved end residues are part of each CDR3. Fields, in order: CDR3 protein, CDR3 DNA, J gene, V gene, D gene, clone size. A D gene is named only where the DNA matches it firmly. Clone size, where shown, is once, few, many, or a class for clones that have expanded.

CDR3 protein: CASSDSAELTDTQYF
CDR3 DNA: TGTGCCAGCAGTGACTCAGCTGAGTTAACAGATACGCAGTATTTT
J gene: TRBJ2-3
V gene: TRBV6-4
D gene: NA
clone size: NA

CDR3 protein: CASSPVGTANTEAFF
CDR3 DNA: TGTGCCAGCTCACCTGTTGGGACAGCAAACACTGAAGCTTTCTTT
J gene: TRBJ1-1
V gene: TRBV18
D gene: TRBD1
clone size: NA

CDR3 protein: CASSPRGRTVYGYTF
CDR3 DNA: TGTGCCAGCAGTCCCAGGGGCAGGACGGTTTATGGCTACACCTTC
J gene: TRBJ1-2
V gene: TRBV28
D gene: NA
clone size: NA

CDR3 protein: CASSPDGNQPQHF
CDR3 DNA: TGCGCCAGCAGCCCGGATGGCAATCAGCCCCAGCATTTT
J gene: TRBJ1-5
V gene: TRBV4-1
D gene: NA
clone size: once

CDR3 protein: CARGGTFYNEQFF
CDR3 DNA: TGTGCCAGGGGAGGGACGTTTTACAATGAGCAGTTCTTC
J gene: TRBJ2-1
V gene: TRBV6-4
D gene: TRBD2
clone size: NA

CDR3 protein: CASSSGTGYPNYGYTF
CDR3 DNA: TGCGCCAGCAGCTCCGGGACAGGGTATCCTAACTATGGCTACACCTTC
J gene: TRBJ1-2
V gene: TRBV5-1
D gene: TRBD1
clone size: NA

CDR3 protein: CASSLVRGTYEQYF
CDR3 DNA: TGTGCCAGCAGCTTAGTTCGCGGGACCTACGAGCAGTACTTC
J gene: TRBJ2-7
V gene: TRBV7-9
D gene: NA
clone size: NA

CDR3 protein: CASSPPYGGASTDTQYF
CDR3 DNA: TGTGCCAGCTCGCCTCCATACGGGGGAGCTAGCACAGATACGCAGTATTTT
J gene: TRBJ2-3
V gene: TRBV18
D gene: NA
clone size: NA

CDR3 protein: CASSFKGGMMSSGNTIYF
CDR3 DNA: TGTGCCAGCAGCTTTAAAGGTGGAATGATGAGCTCTGGAAACACCATATATTTT
J gene: TRBJ1-3
V gene: TRBV7-2
D gene: NA
clone size: NA

CDR3 protein: CASSYRGGYTF
CDR3 DNA: TGTGCCAGCAGTTACAGGGGTGGCTACACCTTC
J gene: TRBJ1-2
V gene: TRBV6-5
D gene: NA
clone size: NA

CDR3 protein: CASSPGQQNTEAFF
CDR3 DNA: TGTGCCAGCTCCCCGGGACAGCAGAACACTGAAGCTTTCTTT
J gene: TRBJ1-1
V gene: TRBV18
D gene: TRBD1
clone size: NA

CDR3 protein: CASSLGGSGNQPQHF
CDR3 DNA: TGTGCCAGCAGCTTAGGGGGCTCAGGGAATCAGCCCCAGCATTTT
J gene: TRBJ1-5
V gene: TRBV7-2
D gene: NA
clone size: NA

CDR3 protein: CAWETGVRGQPQHF
CDR3 DNA: TGTGCCTGGGAGACAGGGGTCCGGGGTCAGCCCCAGCATTTT
J gene: TRBJ1-5
V gene: TRBV30
D gene: TRBD1
clone size: NA

CDR3 protein: CASSQETDPYGYTF
CDR3 DNA: TGCGCCAGCAGCCAAGAGACAGACCCCTATGGCTACACCTTC
J gene: TRBJ1-2
V gene: TRBV4-3
D gene: NA
clone size: NA

CDR3 protein: CASSYRKDHRNTEAFF
CDR3 DNA: TGTGCCAGCAGTTATAGAAAGGATCATCGGAACACTGAAGCTTTCTTT
J gene: TRBJ1-1
V gene: TRBV6-5
D gene: NA
clone size: NA

CDR3 protein: CASSPQTGQNLYGYTF
CDR3 DNA: TGCGCCAGCAGCCCTCAGACAGGACAGAACCTCTATGGCTACACCTTC
J gene: TRBJ1-2
V gene: TRBV4-3
D gene: NA
clone size: NA

CDR3 protein: CASSLQGSNQPQHF
CDR3 DNA: TGTGCCAGCAGCTTACAGGGTAGCAATCAGCCCCAGCATTTT
J gene: TRBJ1-5
V gene: TRBV21-1
D gene: NA
clone size: NA

CDR3 protein: CASSSPGQGDYGYTF
CDR3 DNA: TGTGCCAGCAGTTCGCCGGGACAGGGGGACTATGGCTACACCTTC
J gene: TRBJ1-2
V gene: TRBV27
D gene: TRBD1
clone size: NA

CDR3 protein: CSAKWGRNTEAFF
CDR3 DNA: TGCAGCGCCAAGTGGGGTAGAAACACTGAAGCTTTCTTT
J gene: TRBJ1-1
V gene: TRBV29-1
D gene: NA
clone size: NA

CDR3 protein: CASKRDLSSYEQYF
CDR3 DNA: TGTGCCAGTAAGAGGGACTTAAGCTCCTACGAGCAGTACTTC
J gene: TRBJ2-7
V gene: TRBV19
D gene: NA
clone size: NA

CDR3 protein: CASSQLAGGQKYF
CDR3 DNA: TGTGCCAGCAGCCAATTAGCTGGGGGACAGAAGTACTTC
J gene: TRBJ2-5
V gene: TRBV16
D gene: TRBD1
clone size: NA

CDR3 protein: CARTGRVMNTEAFF
CDR3 DNA: TGTGCCCGGACCGGCCGGGTCATGAACACTGAAGCTTTCTTT
J gene: TRBJ1-1
V gene: TRBV30
D gene: NA
clone size: NA

CDR3 protein: CASSQGRTVSYNEQFF
CDR3 DNA: TGCGCCAGCAGCCAAGGACGGACAGTCTCCTACAATGAGCAGTTCTTC
J gene: TRBJ2-1
V gene: TRBV4-3
D gene: NA
clone size: NA

CDR3 protein: CASSYSSRGTQPQHF
CDR3 DNA: TGTGCCAGCAGTTACTCGAGTCGGGGCACCCAGCCCCAGCATTTT
J gene: TRBJ1-5
V gene: TRBV6-2/TRBV6-3
D gene: NA
clone size: NA

CDR3 protein: CSVWVGTNYGYTF
CDR3 DNA: TGCAGCGTTTGGGTGGGTACTAACTATGGCTACACCTTC
J gene: TRBJ1-2
V gene: TRBV29-1
D gene: NA
clone size: NA

CDR3 protein: CASSQDQPAVNYGYTF
CDR3 DNA: TGTGCCAGCAGCCAAGATCAACCAGCAGTGAACTATGGCTACACCTTC
J gene: TRBJ1-2
V gene: TRBV3-1/TRBV3-2
D gene: NA
clone size: NA

CDR3 protein: CASSSDHSYGYTF
CDR3 DNA: TGTGCCAGCAGCTCGGACCATAGCTATGGCTACACCTTC
J gene: TRBJ1-2
V gene: TRBV7-2
D gene: NA
clone size: NA

CDR3 protein: CATQPQGDEQFF
CDR3 DNA: TGTGCCACTCAACCCCAGGGGGATGAGCAGTTCTTC
J gene: TRBJ2-1
V gene: TRBV7-9
D gene: TRBD1
clone size: NA

CDR3 protein: CASSLNHTVLRSYNEQFF
CDR3 DNA: TGTGCCAGCAGCTTAAATCATACCGTCCTCCGCTCCTACAATGAGCAGTTCTTC
J gene: TRBJ2-1
V gene: TRBV7-2
D gene: NA
clone size: NA

CDR3 protein: CASTPAGATNEKLFF
CDR3 DNA: TGTGCCAGCACCCCCGCCGGGGCAACTAATGAAAAACTGTTTTTT
J gene: TRBJ1-4
V gene: TRBV27
D gene: NA
clone size: NA

CDR3 protein: CASRRQGTAGELFF
CDR3 DNA: TGTGCCAGCAGGCGACAGGGTACCGCCGGGGAGCTGTTTTTT
J gene: TRBJ2-2
V gene: TRBV2
D gene: TRBD1
clone size: NA

CDR3 protein: CASSHRAEAFF
CDR3 DNA: TGTGCCAGCAGTCACAGGGCGGAGGCTTTCTTT
J gene: TRBJ1-1
V gene: TRBV6-5
D gene: NA
clone size: few